Below, 23 T cell receptor beta chains from the same sample are listed, as sequenced in a study of blood T cell repertoires in COVID-19. The protocol was immunoSEQ multiplex PCR, while the TCRdb copy is restricted to in-frame clones and leaves out a portion. The sample gives about 160,000 clones, approximately 84% of which show up once; 0.8% to 1.2% is in the top ten. Sequencing used peripheral blood. Receptors originate from a man aged 35-49 years with acute or convalescent COVID-19.

The chain couples TRBV4-2 to TRBJ2-1, with D maybe TRBD1 (5 bases). V was shortened by 1 base and J by 2 bases, with 6 bases between the two germline ends. The CDR3 is 14 amino acids. Per germline, CDR1 LGHNA and CDR2 YNFKEQ. The CDR3 here is CASSQADTYNEQFF. CDR3 sequence (DNA): TGTGCCAGCAGCCAAGCGGACACCTACAATGAGCAGTTCTTC.

The chain is built from TRBV6-5 and TRBJ1-3; 9 positions match TRBD1. Per the germline V gene, CDR1 is MNHEY and CDR2 is SVGAGI. This CDR3 has 15 amino acids. V shed 0 bases, J shed 5 bases, and the junction held 2 bases outside the gene matches. The CDR3 reads CASSYSTGGRNTIYF. DNA of the CDR3: TGTGCCAGCAGTTACTCGACAGGGGGACGAAACACCATATATTTT.

The V and J genes are TRBV5-1 and TRBJ2-3; TRBD2 matches at 7 bases. CDR1 and CDR2 from the germline V gene are SGHRS and YFSETQ. V lost 7 bases, J lost 0 bases, and 8 bases stayed unmatched. The CDR3 has 15 amino acids. The CDR3 protein is CASRRAGDSTDTQYF. The CDR3 DNA reads as TGCGCCAGCCGAAGGGCGGGGGATAGCACAGATACGCAGTATTTT.

V gene TRBV19 combines with J gene TRBJ2-3; D is possibly TRBD2 (5 bases). The V end lost 2 bases, the J end lost 4 bases, and 16 bases lay between the germline ends. Per the germline V gene, CDR1 is LNHDA and CDR2 is SQIVND (reference sequence). The CDR3 is 16 amino acids. CDR3 DNA: TGTGCCAGTAGTATAACCGGGAACACCGGGGCAGATACGCAGTATTTT. This encodes CASSITGNTGADTQYF.

The V call is TRBV11-2, the J call TRBJ2-7; TRBD1 agrees at 9 bases. Germline V lookup: CDR1 SGHAT, CDR2 FQNNGV. J gave up 4 bases and V 9 bases, and 7 bases lay outside the gene matches. The CDR3 length is 13 residues. The CDR3 region has the DNA TGTGCCAGTAGCCCGGGACAGGGATACGAGCAGTACTTC. It translates to CASSPGQGYEQYF.

The rearrangement uses TRBV19 and TRBJ1-1, with TRBD1 identical over 7 bases. This CDR3 contains 14 residues. Looked up from germline, CDR1 is LNHDA and CDR2 is SQIVND (reference sequence). V was clipped by 6 bases and J by 4 bases; unmatched bases: 8. The CDR3 DNA follows: TGTGCCAGTAGAATCCAGACAGGGAGCACTGAAGCTTTCTTT. Protein: CASRIQTGSTEAFF.

The chain has TRBV5-5 and TRBJ2-7, with 11 bases that match TRBD1. The CDR3 sequence is 17 residues long. Germline V CDR1 and CDR2: SGHKS, YYEKEE (reference sequence). After removal of 3 bases from V and 3 bases from J, the junction contained 11 bases not matched to a gene. CDR3 sequence reads: CASSYRDRGMWDYEQYF. In DNA form, the CDR3 reads TGTGCCAGCAGCTACCGGGACAGGGGGATGTGGGACTACGAGCAGTACTTC.

The genes are TRBV7-9 and TRBJ2-3, with 7 bases that match TRBD1. The CDR3 runs 15 residues. The germline CDR1 and CDR2 sequences are SEHNR and FQNEAQ (reference sequence). V was pared by 2 bases and J by 5 bases, with 7 bases of the junction left unmatched. The chain's CDR3 is CASSLYEGGKDTQYF. CDR3 nucleotides: TGTGCCAGCAGCTTATACGAAGGGGGCAAAGATACGCAGTATTTT.

This chain links TRBV11-2 with TRBJ1-1; no clear D. This CDR3 spans 14 amino acids. Germline values: CDR1 SGHAT, CDR2 FQNNGV. Trimming pared 1 base from V and 5 bases from J, leaving 11 bases between. This CDR3 is CASSLGGMATEAFF. The CDR3 coding sequence is TGTGCCAGCAGCTTAGGTGGCATGGCTACTGAAGCTTTCTTT.

This sequence joins TRBV18 and TRBJ1-1; 8 nucleotides match TRBD1. Germline CDR1 KGHSH, CDR2 LQKENI. Trimming removed 6 bases from V and 1 base from J; junction bases left unmatched: 4. CDR3 length equals 14 residues. CDR3 sequence (DNA): TGTGCCAGCTCGCCGACAGGGGAGAACACTGAAGCTTTCTTT. Amino acids: CASSPTGENTEAFF.

This chain uses TRBV10-3 with TRBJ1-5; TRBD1 is a possible D gene (5 bases). CDR3 length: 15 amino acids. Germline V gene sequence: CDR1 ENHRY, CDR2 SYGVKD. The V end was cut by 4 bases, the J end by 4 bases, with 14 bases between. This chain's CDR3 is CAISGDGGLNQPQHF. CDR3 DNA sequence: TGTGCCATCAGTGGGGACGGGGGACTAAATCAGCCCCAGCATTTT.

V gene TRBV4-1 combines with J gene TRBJ2-1, with 11 bases matching TRBD2. V gave up 3 bases and J gave up 2 bases; unmatched junction bases: 0. Germline CDR1 and CDR2: MGHRA and YSYEKL. This CDR3 is 15 amino acids long. DNA for the CDR3: TGCGCCAGCAGCCATAGCGGGGGGGCCTACAATGAGCAGTTCTTC. Its translation is CASSHSGGAYNEQFF.

The rearrangement links TRBV5-1 to TRBJ1-2; TRBD1 agrees at 9 bases. Trimming took 4 bases from V and 7 from J; bases not matched to a gene: 14. Germline V lookup: CDR1 SGHRS, CDR2 YFSETQ. This CDR3 has 16 amino acids. CDR3 amino acids: CASSPGQGKELGGYTF. DNA for the CDR3: TGCGCCAGCAGCCCAGGACAGGGGAAAGAACTGGGTGGCTACACCTTC.

A few counts support this clone. The CDR3, as DNA: TGTGCCAGCAGCTTGGGGCGGCTCACAGATACGCAGTATTTT. Protein: CASSLGRLTDTQYF. The chain recombines TRBV11-3 with TRBJ2-3; possible D gene TRBD1, 5 bases. The V gene's germline CDR1 is SGHNT and CDR2 YENEEA. The CDR3 contains 14 residues. V dropped 3 bases and J dropped 2 bases, with 9 bases sitting between them.

Note on this clone: Other DNA sequences in this specimen translate into the identical CDR3. This chain connects TRBV3-1 (or the pseudogene TRBV3-2) to TRBJ2-7, with D hard to call. CDR3 length equals 11 residues. Germline loops: CDR1 LGHDT, CDR2 YNNKEL (reference sequence). Trimming removed 3 bases from V and 5 bases from J, with 5 bases in between. The CDR3, as DNA: TGTGCCAGCAGCCAGAGCGACGAGCAGTACTTC. Translation: CASSQSDEQYF.

Turning to this clone: In this CDR3 the conserved last residue, phenylalanine or tryptophan, is missing, so a read error is likely. It is unclear where the CDR3 begins or ends on the DNA, so no DNA is shown, and the CDR3 is as TCRdb lists it. The chain recombines TRBV5-6 with TRBJ1-2; the table assigns TRBD1, which was not confirmed against the DNA. The CDR3 comprises 13 residues, both ends counted. Per the germline V gene, CDR1 is SGHDT and CDR2 is YYEEEE. CDR3 amino acids: CASSLTGSPKVDS.

The chain links TRBV7-2 to TRBJ1-3, with 7 bases matching TRBD1. The V and J ends lost 5 bases and 6 bases, in that order; junction bases with no gene match: 10. Germline V lookup: CDR1 SGHTA, CDR2 FQGNSA. The length of the CDR3 is 15 residues. CDR3 sequence: CASSRPGTVTNTIYF. The CDR3, as DNA: TGTGCCAGCAGCCGCCCTGGGACAGTGACAAACACCATATATTTT.

The CDR3 sequence is CASSYSPGKEKLFF. The DNA of the CDR3 is TGTGCCAGCAGTTACTCGCCAGGGAAGGAAAAACTGTTTTTT. This sequence joins TRBV6-5 and TRBJ1-4; perhaps TRBD1 as D (5 bases). V was shortened by 0 bases and J by 8 bases, with 10 bases between the two germline ends. Germline V gives CDR1 MNHEY, CDR2 SVGAGI. CDR3 length: 14 amino acids.

The chain uses TRBV6-1 and TRBJ1-1, with a weak D call TRBD1 (5 bases). Germline values: CDR1 MNHNS, CDR2 SASEGT. Deletions cut 3 bases from V and 11 bases from J, with 22 bases between. The CDR3 loop spans 15 amino acids. Here the CDR3 reads CASSEFSAPGSGAFF. As DNA, the CDR3 is TGTGCCAGCAGTGAGTTTTCGGCACCCGGCTCAGGGGCTTTCTTT.

This clone was counted a single time. The chain joins TRBV30 to TRBJ1-3; D remains ambiguous. V lost 0 bases to trimming and J lost 0 bases, with 12 bases between them. The V gene's germline CDR1 is GTSNPN and CDR2 SVGIG (reference sequence). The CDR3 runs 16 residues. The CDR3 protein is CAWSVPKVSSGNTIYF. As DNA, the CDR3 is TGTGCCTGGAGTGTCCCTAAAGTAAGCTCTGGAAACACCATATATTTT.

The J gene is TRBJ1-6, the V gene TRBV6-1; perhaps TRBD1 as D (6 bases). The V gene's germline CDR1 is MNHNS and CDR2 SASEGT. V was cut by 2 bases and J by 7 bases, with 12 bases left in between. The CDR3 is 15 residues long. The CDR3 loop is CASSEQGMSNSPLHF. The CDR3 DNA follows: TGTGCCAGCAGTGAACAGGGGATGTCGAATTCACCCCTCCACTTT.

This chain connects TRBV7-2 to TRBJ1-6; D gene unclear. CDR1 and CDR2 (germline): SGHTA, FQGNSA. The CDR3 totals 13 residues. V was shortened by 1 base and J by 8 bases, with 6 bases between the two germline ends. In DNA form, the CDR3 reads TGTGCCAGCAGCTTAGAGAGGGATTCACCCCTCCACTTT. Translation: CASSLERDSPLHF.

Only a few counts were recorded for this clone. This chain uses TRBV3-1 (or the pseudogene TRBV3-2) with TRBJ2-3, with a weak D call TRBD2 (6 bases). Trimming pared 4 bases from V and 2 bases from J, leaving 13 bases between. Per germline, CDR1 LGHDT and CDR2 YNNKEL (reference sequence). The CDR3 runs 15 residues. CDR3 amino acids: CASSPSGPITDTQYF. DNA for the CDR3: TGTGCCAGCAGCCCGAGCGGGCCCATCACAGATACGCAGTATTTT.